This T cell receptor (beta chain) derives from a study of blood T cell repertoires in COVID-19. Germline CDR1 and CDR2: MNHNS and SASEGT. The germline V and J ends were trimmed by 1 base and 0 bases, with 13 bases remaining between them. The CDR3 loop spans 18 amino acids. The data were produced by immunoSEQ multiplex PCR, yet TCRdb's version contains in-frame clones alone and is incomplete. Among about 380,000 clones listed, more than 70% were seen once. Donors were grouped by their self-reported clinical history. The TCR was taken from a woman aged 18-30 years who had recovered from COVID-19. Sample: PBMCs or T cells enriched from blood (not recorded which). V usage is TRBV6-1 and J usage is TRBJ1-6, with D possibly TRBD1 on 5 matching bases. DNA for the CDR3: TGTGCCAGCAGTGAAGGGACAAGAAGTAGCTCCTATAATTCACCCCTCCACTTT. It codes for CASSEGTRSSSYNSPLHF.